The 28 T cell receptor beta chains reported below all come from one sample, sequenced in a study of blood T cell repertoires in COVID-19. Data came from immunoSEQ multiplex PCR; TCRdb stores just in-frame clones and leaves some out. This table holds some 48,000 clones, more than 75% found once. The sequencing sample was made of peripheral blood. All receptors come from a human donor with acute or convalescent COVID-19. The donor label of this sample is uncertain.

V usage is TRBV24-1 and J usage is TRBJ1-2; tentative D call: TRBD1 (6 bases). V shed 7 bases and J shed 7 bases, with 18 bases lying between them. The CDR3 length is 14 residues. Germline-derived CDR1 and CDR2 are KGHDR and SFDVKD. The CDR3, as DNA: TGTGCCACCAGCATGTCGGGGGGCGCGGGTGGCTACACCTTC. Translating it yields CATSMSGGAGGYTF.

The genes are TRBV10-3 and TRBJ1-1; possible D gene TRBD1, 6 bases. Trimming shortened V by 7 bases and J by 3 bases, and 12 bases separated the two germline ends. The CDR3 runs to 13 residues. The V gene's germline CDR1 is ENHRY and CDR2 SYGVKD. The CDR3: CAITWAGDTEAFF. In DNA, the CDR3 is TGTGCCATCACCTGGGCAGGGGACACTGAAGCTTTCTTT.

The CDR3 loop reads CASSPGGLNEKLFF. DNA of the CDR3: TGTGCCAGCAGCCCGGGGGGCCTTAATGAAAAACTGTTTTTT. V and J are TRBV14 and TRBJ1-4; maybe TRBD1 (6 bases). There are 14 residues in the CDR3. Deletions cut 4 bases from V and 4 bases from J, with 10 bases between. CDR1 and CDR2 from the germline V gene are SGHDN and FVKESK.

The rearrangement uses TRBV19 and TRBJ1-5; 8 nucleotides line up with TRBD1. The germline CDR1 and CDR2 sequences are LNHDA and SQIVND (reference sequence). This CDR3 comprises 20 residues. V lost 6 bases to trimming and J lost 0 bases; unmatched junction nucleotides: 19. The CDR3 DNA follows: TGTGCCAGTAGACGTTACCCTCAGGGGGCCCTGAGGGATAGCAATCAGCCCCAGCATTTT. It translates to CASRRYPQGALRDSNQPQHF.

This chain joins TRBV12-5 and TRBJ2-3; D gene uncertain. In germline, CDR1 is LGHNT, CDR2 FRNRAP. V lost 4 bases and J lost 3, with 14 bases in between. This CDR3 has 15 amino acids. The DNA for the CDR3 is TGTGCTAGTGGTTCGGGTCATTCCTTTACAGATACGCAGTATTTT. Amino acids: CASGSGHSFTDTQYF.

CDR3: CASRTGGDEQFF. In DNA form, the CDR3 reads TGTGCCAGCAGAACGGGGGGTGATGAGCAGTTCTTC. The chain is built from TRBV28 and TRBJ2-1, with 7 bases matching TRBD2. The CDR3 has 12 amino acids. Germline trimming cut 6 bases from V and 8 bases from J; bases unmatched to any gene: 4. Germline lookup yields CDR1 MDHEN and CDR2 SYDVKM.

The chain links TRBV5-4 to TRBJ2-5; the match to TRBD2 covers 8 bases. The CDR3 is 15 residues long. V lost 2 bases and J lost 0; bases outside the gene matches: 3. Per the germline V gene, CDR1 is SGHNT and CDR2 is YYREEE (reference sequence). CDR3 sequence reads: CASSFGGGYQETQYF. The CDR3 DNA reads as TGTGCCAGCAGCTTTGGCGGGGGGTACCAAGAGACCCAGTACTTC.

This sequence joins TRBV4-1 and TRBJ2-2; D is ambiguous. The CDR3 has 13 residues. The V gene's germline CDR1 is MGHRA and CDR2 YSYEKL. V was clipped by 3 bases and J by 7 bases, with 9 bases between them. In nucleotides, the CDR3 is TGCGCCAGCAGCCATTACCGGAGCGGGGAGCTGTTTTTT. This codes for CASSHYRSGELFF.

V gene TRBV28 combines with J gene TRBJ1-3, with 10 bases fitting TRBD1. This CDR3 has 15 residues. Trimming removed 3 bases from V and 2 bases from J; junction bases left unmatched: 1. Germline V gene lookup returns CDR1 MDHEN and CDR2 SYDVKM. The CDR3 sequence: CASSFGQGAGNTIYF. In DNA, the CDR3 is TGTGCCAGCAGTTTTGGACAGGGGGCTGGAAACACCATATATTTT.

The chain is built from TRBV12-3 or TRBV12-4 and TRBJ2-1, with a possible D match to TRBD2 (6 bases). V was clipped by 7 bases and J by 5 bases, with 12 bases between them. The CDR3 length is 13 residues. This chain's CDR3 is CASTRRADNEQFF. The CDR3 bases are TGTGCCAGCACCAGGAGGGCGGACAATGAGCAGTTCTTC.

The chain couples TRBV30 to TRBJ1-6; the match to TRBD1 covers 7 bases. Germline CDR1 reads GTSNPN; CDR2 reads SVGIG (reference sequence). V lost 0 bases and J lost 10; bases outside the gene matches: 6. The CDR3 contains 14 residues. The CDR3 region has the DNA TGTGCCTGGAGTGTACAGACAGGGTGGTCACCCCTCCACTTT. Its protein product is CAWSVQTGWSPLHF.

The CDR3 region is CASTPPLGNTIYF. The CDR3 DNA is TGTGCCAGCACCCCCCCCCTCGGAAACACCATATATTTT. This chain connects TRBV28 to TRBJ1-3; D ambiguous. V lost 7 bases, J lost 4 bases, and 11 bases lay in between. In germline, CDR1 is MDHEN, CDR2 SYDVKM. The CDR3 spans 13 residues.

This clone was counted a single time. The chain links TRBV12-5 to TRBJ2-7; TRBD2 matches at 11 bases. This CDR3 comprises 16 residues. The germline gives CDR1 LGHNT, CDR2 FRNRAP. The ends lost 5 bases at V and 4 bases at J; junction bases unmatched: 10. CDR3 in amino acids: CASGRGTSGDLYEQYF. CDR3 coding DNA: TGTGCTAGTGGTAGGGGGACTAGCGGAGATCTGTACGAGCAGTACTTC.

V is TRBV6-5 and J is TRBJ1-3, with 11 positions matching TRBD1. With 6 bases clipped from V and 2 bases from J, the junction kept 3 bases outside the gene matches. The CDR3 loop spans 15 amino acids. Germline CDR1 reads MNHEY; CDR2 reads SVGAGI. The CDR3 protein is CASRGQGATGNTIYF. CDR3 DNA: TGTGCCAGCAGAGGACAGGGGGCGACTGGAAACACCATATATTTT.

In its sample, this clone was seen once. V gene TRBV7-8 combines with J gene TRBJ1-5; D call uncertain. The CDR3 totals 14 residues. From germline, CDR1 is SGHVS and CDR2 FQNEAQ. V was shortened by 6 bases and J by 7 bases, with 16 bases between the two germline ends. CDR3 DNA sequence: TGTGCCAGCAGACATGAGGGAGGGCGGCAGCCCCAGCATTTT. This encodes CASRHEGGRQPQHF.

This clone has a handful of counts. The chain combines TRBV9 with TRBJ2-3; 10 bases agree with TRBD2. Germline V lookup: CDR1 SGDLS, CDR2 YYNGEE. Germline trimming cut 0 bases from V and 5 bases from J; bases unmatched to any gene: 0. The CDR3 sequence is 14 residues long. The chain's CDR3 is CASSVASGRDTQYF. In DNA, the CDR3 is TGTGCCAGCAGCGTAGCTAGCGGGAGAGATACGCAGTATTTT. Looking up the rest from reference TRBV9 and TRBJ2-3 gives the full variable domain: DSGVTQTPKHLITATGQRVTLRCSPRSGDLSVYWYQQSLDQGLQFLIQYYNGEERAKGNILERFSAQQFPDLHSELNLSSLELGDSALYFCASSVASGRDTQYFGPGTRLTVL.

The chain employs TRBV5-1 and TRBJ1-1; D perhaps matches TRBD1 (5 bases). The V end lost 0 bases, the J end lost 6 bases, and 12 bases lay between the germline ends. The CDR3 contains 14 residues. Germline CDR1 and CDR2: SGHRS and YFSETQ. As DNA, the CDR3 is TGCGCCAGCAGCTTGGGGCAGGGCCTCGCTGAAGCTTTCTTT. It yields the protein CASSLGQGLAEAFF. Full variable domain (outside the CDR3, taken from reference TRBV5-1 and TRBJ1-1): KAGVTQTPRYLIKTRGQQVTLSCSPISGHRSVSWYQQTPGQGLQFLFEYFSETQRNKGNFPGRFSGRQFSNSRSEMNVSTLELGDSALYLCASSLGQGLAEAFFGQGTRLTVV.

The genes are TRBV19 and TRBJ1-3, with no clear D. The CDR3 length is 15 residues. Germline V gives CDR1 LNHDA, CDR2 SQIVND (reference sequence). V was clipped by 2 bases and J by 9 bases, with 17 bases between them. CDR3 residues: CASSIYQSWGGTIYF. CDR3 DNA sequence: TGTGCCAGTAGTATATACCAGAGTTGGGGAGGCACCATATATTTT.

The CDR3 DNA follows: TGTGCCAGCAGCTGGGGGACAGGGGTTGGCGGGGAGCTGTTTTTT. Translation: CASSWGTGVGGELFF. This chain connects TRBV5-5 to TRBJ2-2; 10 bases line up with TRBD1. After removal of 3 bases from V and 7 bases from J, the junction contained 6 bases not matched to a gene. The CDR3 covers 15 residues. The V gene's germline CDR1 is SGHKS and CDR2 YYEKEE (reference sequence).

The CDR3 nucleotides read TGTGCCAGCAGTTACTCGGTAGCGGGAGGGGTCCACGAGCAGTACTTC. This translates into CASSYSVAGGVHEQYF. This rearrangement joins TRBV6-5 to TRBJ2-7, with 11 bases identical to TRBD2. The CDR3 sequence is 16 residues long. Germline CDR1 MNHEY, CDR2 SVGAGI. J lost 5 bases, V lost 0 bases, and 6 bases had no gene match.

The chain carries TRBV27 and TRBJ1-2; D is undetermined. Trimming removed 4 bases at V and 1 base at J, with 10 bases between. This CDR3 is built from 14 residues. CDR1 is MNHEY and CDR2 is SMNVEV in the germline V gene (reference sequence). CDR3 DNA sequence: TGTGCCAGCAGTTATAGTCCTCATAACTATGGCTACACCTTC. It specifies CASSYSPHNYGYTF.

This clone was seen a single time. This chain joins TRBV3-1 (or the pseudogene TRBV3-2) and TRBJ2-3; 9 nucleotides align to TRBD1. Germline CDR1 and CDR2: LGHDT and YNNKEL (reference sequence). V dropped 3 bases and J dropped 3; count of bases not matched to a gene: 4. The CDR3 consists of 15 residues. CDR3 protein: CASSHRQGGTDTQYF. The CDR3 nucleotides are TGTGCCAGCAGCCACCGACAGGGGGGGACAGATACGCAGTATTTT.

In nucleotides, the CDR3 is TGTGCCAGCACCTCCTCTTCGATAGGGGGCTCAGCCTACAATGAGCAGTTCTTC. This encodes CASTSSSIGGSAYNEQFF. The V call is TRBV11-3, the J call TRBJ2-1, with TRBD1 matching over 7 bases. V shed 7 bases and J 2 bases; nucleotides not matched to a gene: 17. CDR3 length equals 18 residues. Germline CDR1 and CDR2: SGHNT and YENEEA.

The chain has TRBV9 and TRBJ2-3; TRBD1 aligns across 8 bases. J gave up 4 bases and V 3 bases, and 10 bases lay outside the gene matches. This CDR3 is 16 amino acids long. Germline loops: CDR1 SGDLS, CDR2 YYNGEE. CDR3 amino acids: CASSASDRAGSDTQYF. The CDR3 DNA follows: TGTGCCAGCAGCGCCTCGGACAGGGCAGGGTCAGATACGCAGTATTTT.

The chain has TRBV20-1 and TRBJ2-1; TRBD2 agrees at 16 bases. V was pared by 3 bases and J by 5 bases, with 13 bases of the junction left unmatched. The CDR3 length is 19 residues. Germline V gives CDR1 DFQATT, CDR2 SNEGSKA (reference sequence). CDR3 DNA: TGCAGTGCTAGTGGGCGGGGACTAGCGGGAGGGCTACCACACAATGAGCAGTTCTTC. Its translation: CSASGRGLAGGLPHNEQFF.

The chain recombines TRBV12-3 or TRBV12-4 with TRBJ1-1; tentatively, D is TRBD1 (5 bases). Trimming left V 7 bases short and J 6 bases short, with 15 bases between. The CDR3 sequence is 13 residues long. Here the CDR3 DNA reads TGTGCCAGCAATAACAGGAACTCCGCTGAAGCTTTCTTT. It encodes CASNNRNSAEAFF.

The table lists this clone with a few counts. V gene TRBV27 combines with J gene TRBJ2-1, with D unresolved. V was cut by 4 bases and J by 4 bases, with 8 bases left in between. CDR1 is MNHEY and CDR2 is SMNVEV in the germline V gene (reference sequence). The CDR3 consists of 13 residues. CDR3 nucleotides: TGTGCCAGCAGTTCCAACTGGTACAATGAGCAGTTCTTC. Residues: CASSSNWYNEQFF.

The CDR3 DNA reads as TGTGCCAGCAGTACCCAACTAGCGGGGAACTACAATGAGCAGTTCTTC. This translates into CASSTQLAGNYNEQFF. The chain has TRBV28 and TRBJ2-1; 10 bases map to TRBD2. Germline values: CDR1 MDHEN, CDR2 SYDVKM. This CDR3 region has 16 residues. The V gene end was trimmed by 5 bases and the J gene end by 3 bases; junction bases not matched to a gene: 7.